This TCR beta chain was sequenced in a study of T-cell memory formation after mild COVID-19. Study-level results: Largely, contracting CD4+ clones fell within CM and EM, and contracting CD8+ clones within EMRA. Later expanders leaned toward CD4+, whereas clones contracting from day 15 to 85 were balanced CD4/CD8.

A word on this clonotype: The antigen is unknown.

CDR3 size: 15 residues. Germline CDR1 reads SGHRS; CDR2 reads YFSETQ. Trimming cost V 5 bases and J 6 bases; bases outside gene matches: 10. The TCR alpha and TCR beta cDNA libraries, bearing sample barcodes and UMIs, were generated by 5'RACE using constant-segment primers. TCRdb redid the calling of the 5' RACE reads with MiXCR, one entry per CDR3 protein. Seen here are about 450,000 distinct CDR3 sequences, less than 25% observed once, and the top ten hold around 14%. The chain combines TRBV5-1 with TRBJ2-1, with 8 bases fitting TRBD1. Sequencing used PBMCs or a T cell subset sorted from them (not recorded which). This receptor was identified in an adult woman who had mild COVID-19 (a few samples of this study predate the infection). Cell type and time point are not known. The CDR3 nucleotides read TGCGCCAGCAGGCAGATCCTCACAGGGGGCAATGAGCAGTTCTTC. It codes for CASRQILTGGNEQFF.